A selection of T cell receptor beta chains follows, all from one sample in a study of shared clonotypes between healthy human individuals. Clones were sequenced by immunoSEQ multiplex PCR, and TCRdb holds only the in-frame ones, with some missing. The sample contains about 1.5 million clones, nearly 99% of which appear only once. The sequenced material came from naive CD4+ T cells sorted from blood. The receptors derive from a man aged 30 to 39 in good health. Each CDR3 is given with its conserved first and last residue. D genes are given only for firm matches. Clone size, where shown, is once, few, many, or a class for clones that have expanded.

clone size	D gene	V gene	J gene	CDR3 protein	CDR3 DNA
once	TRBD1	TRBV2	TRBJ2-7	CASSRDRGVNEQYF	TGTGCCAGCAGTCGGGACAGGGGGGTCAACGAGCAGTACTTC
NA	NA	TRBV7-2	TRBJ2-7	CASSHSGAGEQYF	TGTGCCAGCAGCCACTCTGGGGCGGGGGAGCAGTACTTC
NA	NA	TRBV6-5	TRBJ1-2	CASSRDRRDGYTF	TGTGCCAGCAGTCGAGACAGGAGGGATGGCTACACCTTC
NA	TRBD2	TRBV5-1	TRBJ2-2	CASRDSLAGEGELFF	TGCGCCAGCAGGGACTCATTAGCGGGAGAGGGGGAGCTGTTTTTT
NA	TRBD2	TRBV4-3	TRBJ2-7	CASSQEISGRSYEQYF	TGCGCCAGCAGCCAAGAGATTAGCGGGAGAAGCTACGAGCAGTACTTC
NA	NA	TRBV12-5	TRBJ1-2	CASGDLYYGYTF	TGTGCTAGTGGTGACCTTTACTATGGCTACACCTTC
NA	NA	TRBV19	TRBJ2-3	CASSIRPPGTDTQYF	TGTGCCAGTAGTATACGGCCTCCTGGCACAGATACGCAGTATTTT
once	NA	TRBV18	TRBJ1-4	CASSADRTNEKLFF	TGTGCCAGCTCAGCCGACAGAACTAATGAAAAACTGTTTTTT
NA	NA	TRBV28	TRBJ2-7	CASLAGAGEQYF	TGTGCCAGCCTCGCGGGGGCTGGAGAGCAGTACTTC
NA	NA	TRBV18	TRBJ2-2	CASSPALVPSLGTGELFF	TGTGCCAGCTCACCCGCACTGGTCCCCAGCCTAGGGACCGGGGAGCTGTTTTTT
NA	TRBD1	TRBV5-6	TRBJ1-2	CASSLAKGAPWGFYGYTF	TGTGCCAGCAGCTTGGCGAAGGGGGCCCCGTGGGGGTTCTATGGCTACACCTTC
NA	TRBD2	TRBV9	TRBJ2-7	CASSAGTSGSLHEQYF	TGTGCCAGCAGCGCCGGGACTAGCGGGAGTCTCCACGAGCAGTACTTC
NA	NA	TRBV2	TRBJ1-2	CASLEQSINYGYTF	TGTGCCAGCTTAGAGCAGTCTATTAACTATGGCTACACCTTC
NA	TRBD2	TRBV18	TRBJ2-3	CASSPLNLAGGSTDTQYF	TGTGCCAGCTCACCACTCAACCTGGCGGGAGGTAGCACAGATACGCAGTATTTT
once	NA	TRBV7-9	TRBJ1-5	CASSLRGLGNQPQHF	TGTGCCAGCAGCTTAAGAGGGTTGGGCAATCAGCCCCAGCATTTT
NA	NA	TRBV5-1	TRBJ2-7	CASSLGRLRGAGGSYEQYF	TGCGCCAGCAGCTTGGGTCGTTTGCGGGGCGCCGGAGGGTCCTACGAGCAGTACTTC
NA	NA	TRBV5-8	TRBJ2-4	CASSADRLNIQYF	TGTGCCAGCAGCGCCGACAGGTTGAACATTCAGTACTTC
NA	TRBD1	TRBV28	TRBJ1-2	CASSTRTGGYGYTF	TGTGCCAGCAGTACCCGGACAGGGGGTTATGGCTACACCTTC
NA	TRBD2	TRBV5-6	TRBJ2-7	CASSGTSGGNYEQYF	TGTGCCAGCAGCGGAACTAGCGGGGGAAACTACGAGCAGTACTTC
NA	NA	TRBV5-6	TRBJ1-5	CASSPGTDNQPQHF	TGTGCCAGCAGCCCCGGGACGGACAATCAGCCCCAGCATTTT
NA	TRBD2	TRBV27	TRBJ2-3	CASSRRTRRTDTQYF	TGTGCCAGCAGCCGAAGGACTAGACGTACAGATACGCAGTATTTT
NA	TRBD1	TRBV28	TRBJ2-3	CATAPDRGGTDTQYF	TGTGCCACCGCCCCGGACAGGGGTGGCACAGATACGCAGTATTTT
NA	NA	TRBV30	TRBJ1-5	CAGDRDGNQPQHF	TGTGCCGGGGACCGGGACGGAAATCAGCCCCAGCATTTT
NA	TRBD2	TRBV19	TRBJ2-7	CASSRTPAGGSYEQYF	TGTGCCAGTAGTCGCACGCCCGCGGGAGGCTCCTACGAGCAGTACTTC
NA	NA	TRBV5-1	TRBJ1-3	CASSLTPAGGNTIYF	TGCGCCAGCAGCTTGACCCCCGCGGGGGGAAACACCATATATTTT
NA	TRBD1	TRBV27	TRBJ2-1	CASSSSRQGYNEQFF	TGTGCCAGCAGTTCCTCCCGACAGGGCTACAATGAGCAGTTCTTC
NA	TRBD2	TRBV5-1	TRBJ2-1	CASSLGTSGVNEQFF	TGCGCCAGCAGCTTGGGGACTAGCGGGGTCAATGAGCAGTTCTTC